This T cell receptor beta chain emerged from a study of PD-L1 blockade in urothelial cancer. Synthetic TCR analog templates were spiked into each PCR. TCRdb's copy holds only in-frame clones and misses some; the assay was immunoSEQ multiplex PCR. The sample consists of 44,000 or so clones, about 87% of them appearing once. Per germline, CDR1 MNHEY and CDR2 SVGAGI. Losses at the gene ends were 3 bases for V and 7 bases for J; bases not matched to a gene: 6. The CDR3 length is 15 residues. Each patient gave between 1 and 8 samples of peripheral blood mononuclear cells, which were collected pretreatment and during treatment.

The specimen comprised PBMCs, sampled around atezolizumab (anti-PD-L1) treatment. The V call is TRBV6-5, the J call TRBJ1-5, with 10 bases aligning to TRBD1. The origin of this receptor is a man aged 80 or over with urothelial cancer. CDR3 nucleotides: TGTGCCAGCAGTTATGACAGGGGGCCGGGACAGCCCCAGCATTTT. Encoded protein: CASSYDRGPGQPQHF.